The count of the clone carrying this TCR beta chain is one. The data are from a study of OX40 agonist ivuxolimab in advanced cancers. Study context: Dose-escalation patients had hepatocellular carcinoma, melanoma, renal cell or head and neck cancer. Mean age 60 years, range 23 to 79; approximately 80% male. Prior therapy, whether anti-PD-1, anti-PD-L1 or anti-CTLA-4, was allowed, and more than 35% had some.

Prior autoimmune disease or systemic immunosuppression barred patients. Germline CDR1 reads SNHLY; CDR2 reads FYNNEI. V shed 9 bases, J shed 1 base, and the junction held 9 bases outside the gene matches. The CDR3 is made up of 15 amino acids. Only in-frame clones appear in the TCRdb table, and some are missing; sequencing was by immunoSEQ multiplex PCR. The repertoire holds about 27,000 clones, with more than 60% as singletons. The material was CD4+ or CD8+ T cells sorted from blood, obtained in a trial of the OX40 agonist ivuxolimab. The chain employs TRBV2 and TRBJ2-3; 8 bases fit TRBD1. This sequence was found in an adult with an advanced solid tumor such as melanoma, head and neck, liver or kidney cancer. CDR3 sequence (DNA): TGTGCCAGTTCGGACAGGGTTTTCCGCACAGATACGCAGTATTTT. Its translation is CASSDRVFRTDTQYF.